This T cell receptor (beta chain) is drawn from a study of T cell responses to AZD1222 COVID-19 vaccine. Study-wide results and caveats: Mostly white British, mostly female donors; authors suggested clonal diversity may be underestimated.

This clone appeared a single time. Its target is unknown. Trimming removed 6 bases at V and 4 bases at J, with 12 bases between. The length of the CDR3 is 14 residues. Per the germline V gene, CDR1 is ENHRY and CDR2 is SYGVKD. The method was immunoSEQ multiplex PCR; TCRdb's version includes in-frame clones alone and lacks a portion of them. The table lists some 90,000 clones, roughly 91% of them singletons. This material consisted of peripheral blood, taken 28 days after the second AZD1222 dose. The clonotype comes from an adult who received the AZD1222 COVID-19 vaccine. The chain is built from TRBV10-3 and TRBJ1-4; tentatively, D is TRBD1 (5 bases). The CDR3 region has the DNA TGTGCCATCAGATCCGGGACGGATAATGAAAAACTGTTTTTT. Translating it yields CAIRSGTDNEKLFF.